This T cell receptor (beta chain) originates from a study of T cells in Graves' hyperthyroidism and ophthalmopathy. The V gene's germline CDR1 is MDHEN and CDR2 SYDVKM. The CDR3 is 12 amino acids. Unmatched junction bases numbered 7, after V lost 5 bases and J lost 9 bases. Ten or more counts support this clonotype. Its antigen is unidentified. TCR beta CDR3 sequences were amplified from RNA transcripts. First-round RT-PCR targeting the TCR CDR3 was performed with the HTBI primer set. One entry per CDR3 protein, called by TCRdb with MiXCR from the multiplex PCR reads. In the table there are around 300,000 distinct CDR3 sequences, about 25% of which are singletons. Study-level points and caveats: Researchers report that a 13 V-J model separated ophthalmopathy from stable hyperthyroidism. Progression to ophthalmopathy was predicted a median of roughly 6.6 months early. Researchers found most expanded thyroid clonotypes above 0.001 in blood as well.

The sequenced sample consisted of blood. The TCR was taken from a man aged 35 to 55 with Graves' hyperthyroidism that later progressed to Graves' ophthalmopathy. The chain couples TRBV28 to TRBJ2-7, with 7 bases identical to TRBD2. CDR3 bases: TGTGCCAGCAGTGTAGCGGGTGGGGGGCAGTACTTC. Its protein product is CASSVAGGGQYF.